The entry below describes one T cell receptor beta chain. This clone's antigen is unknown. Base qualities are not recorded, but no much larger clone differs from it by a single base. The entry originates in a study of cytomegalovirus exposure and HLA in healthy donors (dated by TCRdb to the late 2010s). For context, the study as a whole: The 500 to 800 repertoires of the first cohort and the 120 validation repertoires were produced on the same platform, according to a later analysis. The aim of the study was to test whether cataloging public T cell receptors could identify signatures of past pathogen exposure. To predict cytomegalovirus infection status, the study brought together high-throughput TCR immunosequencing, statistical association of individual TCRs with disease status, and machine learning. In addition to the first cohort of approximately 670 subjects, a separate validation cohort of 120 different subjects was used.

Donors formed part of the validation cohort, which comprised 95 to 150 subjects and was distinct from the first cohort of under 850 subjects. Library generation was performed with the immunoSEQ multiplex PCR assay. Under the source paper's analysis protocol: A statistical classification framework was built for diagnosing cytomegalovirus status from the catalog of TCR beta chain sequences. TCRdb provides this immuneACCESS table in a form limited to in-frame rearrangements. Some clones are lacking; in checked studies, under half of them reflect an unresolved V gene, and why the rest are absent is not known. D and trimming come from the DNA, and the V and J calls and clone size come from that table. Present in this sample are fewer than 130,000 clones, roughly nine tenths of which were seen just once. The top ten constitute around 2% of the sample. Beyond this particular receptor, the publication reports: Most TCR sequences were seen in very few donors, while some public TCRs were found in many individuals. The authors suggested that the approach could potentially be extended to other disease states and immunological phenotypes. In vitro tests confirmed that three of the cytomegalovirus-associated TCR beta chains recognize cytomegalovirus antigens. The validation cohort had no HLA typing available for a later analysis, so co-occurrence within that cohort was assessed over all 120 or so repertoires. Cytomegalovirus status was reported to be diagnosed by the classifier with high specificity and sensitivity in both the original and validation cohorts. In a later analysis, TCRs clustered in the first cohort were found to also tend to co-occur in the roughly 120 validation repertoires, with approximately 95% of cluster scores above 0. The study listed 150 to 200 TCR beta chains as associated with cytomegalovirus.

Relative to germline, V is missing 5 bases and J is missing 1 base, with 5 bases of the junction outside any gene match. CDR1 SGHTA and CDR2 FQGTGA are derived from the germline V gene. The CDR3 runs 15 residues from the cysteine to the phenylalanine. The CDR3 DNA has 45 bases and is translated from base 1. The chain is made from TRBV7-3 and TRBJ1-5, and TRBD1 matches 7 of the central bases. The origin of this receptor is a young woman in good health and CMV-seronegative. Sequenced: PBMCs. In nucleotide form, the sequence is TGTGCCAGCAGCCCCGACAGGGTGAGCAATCAGCCCCAGCATTTT. Its translation is CASSPDRVSNQPQHF. Reference TRBV7-3 and TRBJ1-5 genes cover what lies past the CDR3, so the full variable domain is GAGVSQTPSNKVTEKGKYVELRCDPISGHTALYWYRQSLGQGPEFLIYFQGTGAADDSGLPNDRFFAVRPEGSVSTLKIQRTERGDSAVYLCASSPDRVSNQPQHFGDGTRLSIL.